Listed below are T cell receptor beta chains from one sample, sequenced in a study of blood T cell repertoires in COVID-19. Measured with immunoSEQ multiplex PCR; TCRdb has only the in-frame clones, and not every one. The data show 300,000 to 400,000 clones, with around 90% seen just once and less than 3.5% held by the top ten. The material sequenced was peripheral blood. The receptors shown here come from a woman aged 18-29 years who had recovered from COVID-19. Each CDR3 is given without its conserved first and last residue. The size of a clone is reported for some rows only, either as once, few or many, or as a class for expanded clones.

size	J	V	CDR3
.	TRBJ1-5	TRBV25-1	ASSDRGRDQPQH
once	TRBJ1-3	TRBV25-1	ASTPGYSGNTIY
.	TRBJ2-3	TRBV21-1	ASSLCSLFYGRGTDTQY
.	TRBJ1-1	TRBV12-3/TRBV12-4	ASSFGNLGLAF
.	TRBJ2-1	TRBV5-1	ASSFLPGLAGVPHNEQF
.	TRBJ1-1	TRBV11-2	ASSAGVVDTEAF
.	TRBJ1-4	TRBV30	AWSRTGSEKLF
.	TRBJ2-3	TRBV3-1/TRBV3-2	ASSPRREPQHGSRADTQY
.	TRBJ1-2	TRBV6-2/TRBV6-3	ASSTGQGDGYT
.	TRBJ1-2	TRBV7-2	ASSLGVYREQLDYGYT
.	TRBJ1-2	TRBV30	AWARGGALIDGYT
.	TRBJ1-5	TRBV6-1	ASSEAGGVNQPQH
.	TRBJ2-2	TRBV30	AWTQDRVNTGELF
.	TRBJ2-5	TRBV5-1	ASSSARETLGETQY
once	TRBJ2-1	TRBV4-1	ASSLGLAAYNEQF
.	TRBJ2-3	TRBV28	ASNRRGSTDTQY
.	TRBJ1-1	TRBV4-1	ASSQDRDSLGTEAF
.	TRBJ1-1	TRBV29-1	SVAGTVNTEAF
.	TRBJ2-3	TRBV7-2	ASSLGLAGGTDTQY
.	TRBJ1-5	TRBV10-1	ASSATLGQPQH
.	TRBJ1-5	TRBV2	ASSQGAPQPQH
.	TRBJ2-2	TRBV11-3	ASSFSQGLNTGELF
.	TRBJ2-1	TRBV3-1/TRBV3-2	ASSPGLAGSAGYYNEQF
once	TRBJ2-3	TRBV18	ASSPPKTDTQY
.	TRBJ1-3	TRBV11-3	ASSLRTGGGNTIY
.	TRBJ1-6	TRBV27	ASSLTVSSYNSPLH
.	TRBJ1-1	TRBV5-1	ASSLGTVPLNTEAF